This TCR beta chain was captured by sequencing in a study of early T cells in non-severe SARS-CoV-2 infection. Study-wide context: Chains were not paired, and sequencing was done on bulk RNA from unsorted whole blood.

Tagging with unique molecular identifiers was applied to individual cDNA molecules. TCRdb re-derived calls from the 5' RACE reads in MiXCR, one entry per CDR3 protein. The sample holds about 83,000 distinct CDR3 sequences, around an eighth seen once. General study points: VDJdb-based matching was biased toward anti-spike CD8 responses and missed private and CD4 specificities.

This clonotype appeared many times. Its target is unknown. The clonotype was recovered from an adult who was a healthcare worker with PCR-confirmed SARS-CoV-2 infection or an uninfected control (not recorded which). The sample taken for sequencing was whole blood.

In nucleotides, the CDR3 is TGTGCCAGCAGCCAAGATCCGGGGAACACCGGGGAGCTGTTTTTT. It yields the protein CASSQDPGNTGELFF. The chain employs TRBV4-2 and TRBJ2-2; unclear D gene. The V gene lost 0 bases and the J gene lost 1 base, with 6 bases spanning the gap. The CDR3 length is 15 residues. The germline CDR1 and CDR2 sequences are LGHNA and YNFKEQ.